The 27 T cell receptor beta chains below all came from one sample that was sequenced in a study of T cells in Graves' hyperthyroidism and ophthalmopathy. It was RNA transcripts that yielded the amplified TCR beta CDR3 regions. First-round RT-PCR of the TCR CDR3 relied on the HTBI primer set. TCRdb processed the multiplex PCR reads anew with MiXCR; each CDR3 protein has one entry. The sample contains approximately 510,000 distinct CDR3 sequences, under 25% of which appear only once. The sample was blood. These receptor sequences come from a man younger than 30 with Graves' hyperthyroidism.

This clonotype was counted many times. The chain recombines TRBV9 with TRBJ1-1; D is unclear. CDR3 length: 12 residues. Trimming took 0 bases from V and 2 from J, leaving 2 bases between them. Germline V CDR1 and CDR2: SGDLS, YYNGEE. CDR3 DNA: TGTGCCAGCAGCGTAGACAACACTGAAGCTTTCTTT. Translation: CASSVDNTEAFF. Full variable domain (rest looked up from reference TRBV9 and TRBJ1-1): DSGVTQTPKHLITATGQRVTLRCSPRSGDLSVYWYQQSLDQGLQFLIQYYNGEERAKGNILERFSAQQFPDLHSELNLSSLELGDSALYFCASSVDNTEAFFGQGTRLTVV.

This clonotype has a handful of counts. The chain joins TRBV28 to TRBJ1-1; D is ambiguous. V shed 6 bases and J shed 4 bases, with 15 bases lying between them. This CDR3 has 14 amino acids. Per germline, CDR1 MDHEN and CDR2 SYDVKM. The CDR3 DNA reads TGTGCCAGCAGCCCCCTTGCGGAGGGCACTGAAGCTTTCTTT. It specifies CASSPLAEGTEAFF.

The sample holds many counts of this clonotype. The V gene is TRBV7-9, the J gene TRBJ2-7; D gene ambiguous. Germline assignment: CDR1 SEHNR and CDR2 FQNEAQ (reference sequence). V was cut by 0 bases and J by 5 bases, with 8 bases left in between. CDR3 length: 13 residues. This CDR3 is CASSLAGSNEQYF. CDR3 sequence (DNA): TGTGCCAGCAGCTTAGCGGGAAGCAACGAGCAGTACTTC.

This clonotype was picked up many times. The chain links TRBV15 to TRBJ1-1; 7 nucleotides line up with TRBD1. The CDR3 has 15 residues. In germline, CDR1 is LNHNV, CDR2 YYDKDF (reference sequence). The junction had 12 bases not matched to a gene; V was cut back by 7 bases and J by 4 bases. This chain's CDR3 is CATNTDRATSTEAFF. The CDR3 DNA follows: TGTGCCACCAACACCGACAGGGCGACCAGCACTGAAGCTTTCTTT.

This clonotype was recorded many times. The CDR3 DNA sequence: TGTGCCAGCAGTCTAGGACAGAGGAAAAATTCACCCCTCCACTTT. Translating gives CASSLGQRKNSPLHF. V and J are TRBV12-3 or TRBV12-4 and TRBJ1-6; D might be TRBD1 (6 bases). This CDR3 has 15 amino acids. V shed 5 bases and J shed 7 bases, with 15 bases lying between them.

This clonotype was found many times. J is TRBJ2-7 and V is TRBV28, with no clear D. This CDR3 is built from 15 residues. Germline V gene data show CDR1 as MDHEN and CDR2 as SYDVKM. The V end was cut by 5 bases, the J end by 1 base, with 15 bases between. The CDR3 is CASSTPHGRSYEQYF. The CDR3 nucleotides are TGTGCCAGCAGTACTCCCCACGGCCGTTCCTACGAGCAGTACTTC.

In its sample, this clonotype was seen a few times. This chain links TRBV18 with TRBJ2-7; 7 nucleotides line up with TRBD2. The length of the CDR3 is 13 residues. Germline V lookup: CDR1 KGHSH, CDR2 LQKENI. Losses at the gene ends were 6 bases for V and 3 bases for J; bases not matched to a gene: 5. CDR3 bases: TGTGCCAGCTCTCGGGACTATCTCTACGAGCAGTACTTC. Protein: CASSRDYLYEQYF.

The CDR3 DNA follows: TGTGCCAGCAGACGAGAACACGGCTACGAGCAGTACTTC. It specifies CASRREHGYEQYF. The chain combines TRBV6-2 or TRBV6-3 with TRBJ2-7; D is unclear. Germline V gives CDR1 MNHEY, CDR2 SVGEGT. Between the trimmed V and J ends, which lost 6 bases and 3 bases, there was a span of 12 bases. This CDR3 has 13 residues.

This clonotype was seen many times. This chain uses TRBV4-1 with TRBJ2-7, with D uncertain. The CDR3 length is 13 residues. In germline, CDR1 is MGHRA, CDR2 YSYEKL. The V and J ends lost 0 bases and 3 bases respectively, with 6 bases between them. CDR3 protein: CASSQDPLYEQYF. CDR3 in DNA: TGCGCCAGCAGCCAAGACCCGCTCTACGAGCAGTACTTC.

The sample holds many counts of this clonotype. The chain couples TRBV11-3 to TRBJ1-3, with D hard to call. Germline assignment: CDR1 SGHNT and CDR2 YENEEA. V was clipped by 4 bases and J by 4 bases, with 11 bases between them. The CDR3 runs to 14 residues. The CDR3 DNA reads as TGTGCCAGCAGCTCGAGACATAGGGGAAACACCATATATTTT. Translation gives CASSSRHRGNTIYF.

The genes are TRBV19 and TRBJ1-1; D remains ambiguous. The V end lost 4 bases, the J end lost 0 bases, and 3 bases lay between the germline ends. The germline V gene has CDR1 LNHDA and CDR2 SQIVND (reference sequence). The CDR3 runs to 12 residues. Here the CDR3 reads CASSNVNTEAFF. CDR3 bases: TGTGCCAGTAGTAACGTGAACACTGAAGCTTTCTTT.

In its sample, this clonotype was seen many times. The genes are TRBV6-1 and TRBJ2-7; D unresolved. V lost 1 base and J lost 4, with 11 bases in between. Germline CDR1 is MNHNS and CDR2 is SASEGT. The CDR3 is 14 amino acids. DNA of the CDR3: TGTGCCAGCAGTGAAGGTCCACTTAGATACGAGCAGTACTTC. Translation: CASSEGPLRYEQYF.

In its sample, this clonotype was seen once. This chain links TRBV28 with TRBJ2-7; weak D call: TRBD1 (6 bases). CDR3 size: 14 residues. Germline CDR1 MDHEN, CDR2 SYDVKM. V shed 4 bases and J shed 0 bases, with 10 bases lying between them. The CDR3 coding sequence is TGTGCCAGCAGTTACAGGGCAGTCTCCTACGAGCAGTACTTC. Residues: CASSYRAVSYEQYF.

The chain combines TRBV24-1 with TRBJ1-5; D not resolved. Trimming stripped 3 bases from V and 4 bases from J, with 3 bases between. This CDR3 has 12 amino acids. Germline V gene data show CDR1 as KGHDR and CDR2 as SFDVKD. CDR3: CATSDRNQPQHF. CDR3 DNA: TGTGCCACCAGTGATCGAAATCAGCCCCAGCATTTT.

This clonotype was seen repeatedly, ten times or more. The chain is built from TRBV5-1 and TRBJ1-1; D ambiguous. V was pared by 5 bases and J by 6 bases, with 8 bases between. This CDR3 spans 11 amino acids. Germline V lookup: CDR1 SGHRS, CDR2 YFSETQ. This CDR3 reads CASRTEAEAFF. Written as DNA, the CDR3 is TGCGCCAGCAGAACTGAGGCTGAAGCTTTCTTT.

This clonotype was observed a handful of times. V and J are TRBV20-1 and TRBJ2-5; 8 bases line up with TRBD2. CDR3 length: 16 residues. J gave up 4 bases and V 0 bases, and 10 bases lay outside the gene matches. CDR1 and CDR2 (germline): DFQATT, SNEGSKA (reference sequence). This CDR3 reads CSARDRHRGGLETQYF. In DNA, the CDR3 is TGCAGTGCTAGAGATCGACATCGGGGGGGCCTAGAGACCCAGTACTTC.

As concerns this clonotype: A much larger clone is a single base away; this may be a read error. V and J are TRBV5-1 and TRBJ1-1; D is ambiguous. Germline CDR1 SGHRS, CDR2 YFSETQ. The CDR3 extends over 14 amino acids. This CDR3 reads CVSSFISENTEAFF. The CDR3 DNA is TGCGTCAGCAGCTTCATCAGTGAGAACACTGAAGCTTTCTTT. Full variable domain (missing parts from reference TRBV5-1 and TRBJ1-1): KAGVTQTPRYLIKTRGQQVTLSCSPISGHRSVSWYQQTPGQGLQFLFEYFSETQRNKGNFPGRFSGRQFSNSRSEMNVSTLELGDSALYLCVSSFISENTEAFFGQGTRLTVV.

This clonotype was seen a handful of times. The chain combines TRBV6-1 with TRBJ2-7, with TRBD2 matching 7 bases. The length of the CDR3 is 13 residues. Looked up from germline, CDR1 is MNHNS and CDR2 is SASEGT. The trim removed 8 bases at V and 4 bases at J, leaving 8 bases unmatched. CDR3 DNA sequence: TGTGCCAGCTGCGGGAGTGGGGAATACGAGCAGTACTTC. Translated: CASCGSGEYEQYF.

This clonotype was recorded many times. Germline and junction disagree at one end, which may indicate a read error. J is TRBJ1-2 and V is TRBV6-1; no reliable D call. The germline gives CDR1 MNHNS, CDR2 SASEGT. This CDR3 region has 13 residues. The CDR3 region is CASGVNPAYGHTF. In DNA, the CDR3 is TGTGCCAGCGGGGTCAACCCAGCCTATGGCCACACCTTC.

This clonotype has a handful of counts. The chain employs TRBV6-5 and TRBJ1-5; D possibly corresponds to TRBD1 (5 bases). CDR1 MNHEY and CDR2 SVGAGI come from the germline V gene. This CDR3 is 15 amino acids long. V was trimmed by 4 bases and J by 3 bases, leaving 13 bases between them. The CDR3 here is CASSSPQDANQPQHF. In DNA, the CDR3 is TGTGCCAGCAGTTCGCCACAGGACGCCAATCAGCCCCAGCATTTT.

This clonotype showed up many times. The CDR3 sequence: CASSPKVGETQYF. The DNA of the CDR3 is TGTGCCAGCAGCCCGAAGGTGGGAGAGACCCAGTACTTC. This sequence joins TRBV13 and TRBJ2-5; D uncertain. V was pared by 5 bases and J by 4 bases, with 11 bases between. CDR3 length equals 13 residues. Germline assignment: CDR1 PRHDT and CDR2 FYEKMQ (reference sequence).

This clonotype was seen ten or more times. This chain uses TRBV20-1 with TRBJ2-5; D gene uncertain. Trimming pared 0 bases from V and 1 base from J, leaving 6 bases between. CDR1 and CDR2 (germline): DFQATT, SNEGSKA (reference sequence). This CDR3 region has 13 residues. CDR3 protein: CSAREALQETQYF. The CDR3 nucleotides are TGCAGTGCTAGAGAGGCCCTCCAAGAGACCCAGTACTTC.

In its sample, this clonotype was seen many times. The chain employs TRBV5-1 and TRBJ2-2; D could derive from TRBD1 or TRBD2 (6 bases each). The V and J ends lost 1 base and 3 bases respectively, with 10 bases between them. The germline CDR1 and CDR2 sequences are SGHRS and YFSETQ. There are 15 residues in the CDR3. Here the CDR3 reads CASSLNGGDTGELFF. CDR3 DNA: TGCGCCAGCAGCTTGAACGGGGGCGACACCGGGGAGCTGTTTTTT.

The J gene is TRBJ1-2, the V gene TRBV28, with D perhaps matching TRBD1 (6 bases). Germline-derived CDR1 and CDR2 are MDHEN and SYDVKM. The CDR3 loop spans 16 amino acids. V lost 4 bases to trimming and J lost 0 bases, with 15 bases between them. CDR3 coding DNA: TGTGCCAGCAGTTCGCAACAGGGATCGGCTAACTATGGCTACACCTTC. Protein product: CASSSQQGSANYGYTF.

This clonotype was recorded many times. The chain recombines TRBV19 with TRBJ2-5; no clear D gene. The V end was cut by 3 bases, the J end by 4 bases, with 9 bases between. Germline lookup yields CDR1 LNHDA and CDR2 SQIVND (reference sequence). The CDR3 length is 13 residues. CDR3: CASSIYYGETQYF. The CDR3 coding sequence is TGTGCCAGTAGTATCTACTATGGAGAGACCCAGTACTTC.

This clonotype turned up a few times. The J gene is TRBJ1-1, the V gene TRBV6-1; D perhaps matches TRBD1 (6 bases). The CDR3 totals 14 residues. V lost 10 bases, J lost 0 bases, and 15 bases lay in between. Germline CDR1 MNHNS, CDR2 SASEGT. The CDR3 bases are TGTGCCACGGAGCAGGGGTCCTTGAACACTGAAGCTTTCTTT. Its protein is CATEQGSLNTEAFF.

V and J are TRBV27 and TRBJ2-7; 8 nucleotides agree with TRBD2. J gave up 6 bases and V 5 bases, and 9 bases lay outside the gene matches. The CDR3 covers 14 residues. Per germline, CDR1 MNHEY and CDR2 SMNVEV (reference sequence). CDR3 amino acids: CASSPIAGRLEQYF. CDR3 bases: TGTGCCAGCAGTCCAATAGCGGGGAGGCTCGAGCAGTACTTC.